The 23 T cell receptor beta chains listed next were all sequenced from one sample in a study of blood T cell repertoires in COVID-19. Profiling relied on immunoSEQ multiplex PCR, and the TCRdb table lists in-frame clones only, not all of them. The sample yields around 250,000 clones, more than 70% seen once. The material sequenced was PBMCs or T cells enriched from blood (not recorded which). The receptors were sampled from a woman in her 50s who had recovered from COVID-19.

This clone was found once. V and J are TRBV28 and TRBJ1-2, with TRBD1 identical over 7 bases. Unmatched junction bases numbered 11, after V lost 6 bases and J lost 7 bases. CDR1 and CDR2 from the germline V gene are MDHEN and SYDVKM. The CDR3 is made up of 14 amino acids. The CDR3 sequence: CASRAGTALFGYTF. The CDR3 nucleotides are TGTGCCAGCAGGGCCGGGACAGCCCTTTTTGGCTACACCTTC.

The chain combines TRBV3-1 (or the pseudogene TRBV3-2) with TRBJ1-1, with unresolved D. The V gene's germline CDR1 is LGHDT and CDR2 YNNKEL (reference sequence). The CDR3 runs 15 residues. The ends were cut back, 3 bases at V and 1 base at J, with 12 bases in the middle. The CDR3 sequence: CASSHLGVGNTEAFF. Written as DNA, the CDR3 is TGTGCCAGCAGCCACCTGGGAGTGGGGAACACTGAAGCTTTCTTT.

This clone has just one count. The CDR3 region has the DNA TGTGCCAGCCGGGACAATAGCAATCAGCCCCAGCATTTT. Its translation is CASRDNSNQPQHF. This chain uses TRBV12-3 or TRBV12-4 with TRBJ1-5, with D possibly TRBD1 on 6 matching bases. The CDR3 consists of 13 residues. V lost 8 bases and J 0 bases, leaving 8 bases between the germline ends.

The V and J genes are TRBV6-2 or TRBV6-3 and TRBJ2-1, with 9 bases that match TRBD1. The CDR3 covers 17 residues. V gave up 4 bases and J gave up 2 bases; unmatched junction bases: 9. In germline, CDR1 is MNHEY, CDR2 SVGEGT. The DNA of the CDR3 is TGTGCCAGCAGTTCTAACTTCGGACAGGGGCCCTACAATGAGCAGTTCTTC. This codes for CASSSNFGQGPYNEQFF.

The chain recombines TRBV19 with TRBJ1-2; 9 nucleotides agree with TRBD1. Germline CDR1 reads LNHDA; CDR2 reads SQIVND (reference sequence). CDR3 length: 14 amino acids. Trimming cost V 6 bases and J 8 bases; bases outside gene matches: 10. The CDR3 DNA sequence: TGTGCCAGTAGCGATGGTGGACAGGGGAAGGGCTACACCTTC. This codes for CASSDGGQGKGYTF.

The CDR3 sequence is CASSPLGQGSYNEQFF. The CDR3 DNA follows: TGCGCCAGCAGCCCACTCGGACAGGGTTCCTACAATGAGCAGTTCTTC. V and J are TRBV4-1 and TRBJ2-1; TRBD1 matches at 8 bases. Germline-derived CDR1 and CDR2 are MGHRA and YSYEKL. This CDR3 is 16 amino acids long. The ends lost 4 bases at V and 1 base at J; junction bases unmatched: 6.

The J gene is TRBJ2-6, the V gene TRBV19; 7 bases agree with TRBD1. The CDR3 loop spans 17 amino acids. V lost 8 bases and J lost 2; bases outside the gene matches: 12. CDR1 is LNHDA, CDR2 SQIVND, per germline (reference sequence). The CDR3, as DNA: TGTGCCAGTGGGGACAGCAGATTTACAGCTGGGGCCAACGTCCTGACTTTC. Protein sequence: CASGDSRFTAGANVLTF.

CDR3 DNA: TGTGCCAGTAGTCCCCTCGGCGGGGCGGGGGAGACCCAGTACTTC. Its translation is CASSPLGGAGETQYF. This chain connects TRBV19 to TRBJ2-5; D might be TRBD2 (6 bases). Germline-derived CDR1 and CDR2 are LNHDA and SQIVND (reference sequence). The CDR3 runs to 15 residues. Trimming took 5 bases from V and 5 from J, leaving 18 bases between them.

The chain joins TRBV29-1 to TRBJ2-1, with D possibly TRBD2 on 6 matching bases. Germline V gene data show CDR1 as SQVTM and CDR2 as ANQGSEA. The V gene lost 4 bases and the J gene lost 0 bases, with 13 bases spanning the gap. CDR3 length: 15 amino acids. CDR3 DNA: TGCAGCGTTGTCGGCGGGGTTAGCTCCTACAATGAGCAGTTCTTC. This translates into CSVVGGVSSYNEQFF.

The chain couples TRBV11-2 to TRBJ1-4, with D uncertain. Germline CDR1 reads SGHAT; CDR2 reads FQNNGV. The V end lost 5 bases, the J end lost 7 bases, and 17 bases lay between the germline ends. This CDR3 is built from 15 residues. Written as DNA, the CDR3 is TGTGCCAGCAGCCCCAGTGTCGGAGCCGCTGAAAAACTGTTTTTT. Its protein product is CASSPSVGAAEKLFF.

J is TRBJ2-7 and V is TRBV7-2; possibly TRBD1 for D (6 bases). Germline V gene lookup returns CDR1 SGHTA and CDR2 FQGNSA. Trimming stripped 6 bases from V and 3 bases from J, with 12 bases between. The CDR3 contains 13 residues. In nucleotides, the CDR3 is TGTGCCAGCAGTAACCAACAGGGCTACGAGCAGTACTTC. Residues: CASSNQQGYEQYF. The full variable domain, with the rest looked up from reference TRBV7-2 and TRBJ2-7, is GAGVSQSPSNKVTEKGKDVELRCDPISGHTALYWYRQSLGQGLEFLIYFQGNSAPDKSGLPSDRFSAERTGGSVSTLTIQRTQQEDSAVYLCASSNQQGYEQYFGPGTRLTVT.

The chain employs TRBV5-1 and TRBJ1-1; no clear D. Trimming left V 5 bases short and J 4 bases short, with 15 bases between. CDR3 size: 14 residues. Germline values: CDR1 SGHRS, CDR2 YFSETQ. DNA of the CDR3: TGCGCCAGCAGGGCAACACCCGGGAGCACTGAAGCTTTCTTT. Amino acids: CASRATPGSTEAFF.

V is TRBV2 and J is TRBJ1-2, with TRBD1 as a possible D gene (6 bases). In germline, CDR1 is SNHLY, CDR2 FYNNEI. This CDR3 spans 17 amino acids. V lost 3 bases, J lost 0 bases, and 17 bases lay in between. The CDR3 region has the DNA TGTGCCAGCAGTGAGGGTCCCGGACAGACTGCTAACTATGGCTACACCTTC. This sequence encodes CASSEGPGQTANYGYTF.

This clone was seen only a few times. The CDR3 DNA reads as TGTGCCACCAGCAGAGGGGGGGACGGGAACACTGAAGCTTTCTTT. It is translated as CATSRGGDGNTEAFF. The V and J genes are TRBV15 and TRBJ1-1; a weak D match, TRBD1 (5 bases). V gave up 1 base and J gave up 1 base, with 10 bases separating them. There are 15 residues in the CDR3. Germline V gives CDR1 LNHNV, CDR2 YYDKDF (reference sequence).

This clone was recorded a few times. V and J are TRBV4-1 and TRBJ1-6, with D unclear. Per the germline V gene, CDR1 is MGHRA and CDR2 is YSYEKL. This CDR3 contains 15 residues. V lost 7 bases and J lost 10, with 20 bases in between. The CDR3 DNA is TGCGCCAGCAACTCCCCCGGGATTCTGGGGTCACCCCTCCACTTT. Amino acids: CASNSPGILGSPLHF.

This chain connects TRBV28 to TRBJ2-1, with D maybe TRBD1 (8 bases). There are 15 residues in the CDR3. Trimming took off 4 bases at V and 6 bases at J, with 16 bases between the two ends. CDR1 and CDR2 from the germline V gene are MDHEN and SYDVKM. CDR3 sequence: CASSSSYRGGNEQFF. CDR3 DNA sequence: TGTGCCAGCAGTTCCTCCTACAGGGGGGGCAATGAGCAGTTCTTC.

V and J are TRBV5-6 and TRBJ2-4; 8 positions agree with TRBD1. The V segment lost 1 base and the J segment 0 bases; nucleotides outside the gene matches: 9. Germline V CDR1 and CDR2: SGHDT, YYEEEE. The CDR3 length is 18 residues. The CDR3 sequence is CASSLLRTGFEAKNIQYF. DNA of the CDR3: TGTGCCAGCAGCTTGTTAAGGACAGGGTTTGAAGCCAAAAACATTCAGTACTTC.

V usage is TRBV29-1 and J usage is TRBJ2-1; 7 positions match TRBD1. The CDR3 contains 14 residues. V shed 1 base, J shed 5 bases, and the junction held 5 bases outside the gene matches. Germline values: CDR1 SQVTM, CDR2 ANQGSEA. CDR3 residues: CSVEVLQGNNEQFF. In DNA, the CDR3 is TGCAGCGTTGAAGTATTACAGGGGAACAATGAGCAGTTCTTC.

This clone has a handful of counts. The chain links TRBV2 to TRBJ2-5, with D perhaps matching TRBD1 (7 bases). Trimming removed 0 bases from V and 4 bases from J, with 12 bases in between. Germline V gene sequence: CDR1 SNHLY, CDR2 FYNNEI. The CDR3 spans 15 residues. CDR3 amino acids: CASSEAWGDRETQYF. The CDR3 region has the DNA TGTGCCAGCAGTGAAGCGTGGGGGGACAGAGAGACCCAGTACTTC.

The chain combines TRBV7-3 with TRBJ2-3, with 8 nucleotides matching TRBD2. The CDR3 length is 18 residues. V lost 1 base to trimming and J lost 6 bases; unmatched junction nucleotides: 15. The germline CDR1 and CDR2 sequences are SGHTA and FQGTGA. The DNA for the CDR3 is TGTGCCAGCAGCTTAAATTGGGCCTTAGCGGGAACGGGTGATACGCAGTATTTT. This gives the protein CASSLNWALAGTGDTQYF.

This chain joins TRBV10-3 and TRBJ2-1; 9 nucleotides line up with TRBD2. Germline V lookup: CDR1 ENHRY, CDR2 SYGVKD. V was pared by 3 bases and J by 5 bases, with 2 bases of the junction left unmatched. This CDR3 comprises 14 residues. This CDR3 is CAISERLADNEQFF. CDR3 in DNA: TGTGCCATCAGTGAAAGACTAGCGGACAATGAGCAGTTCTTC.

The chain uses TRBV30 and TRBJ2-3; 7 positions match TRBD2. Germline trimming cut 4 bases from V and 5 bases from J; bases unmatched to any gene: 6. This CDR3 has 13 residues. Germline CDR1 and CDR2: GTSNPN and SVGIG (reference sequence). CDR3 in amino acids: CAWNAGAGDTQYF. CDR3 DNA: TGTGCCTGGAATGCGGGAGCGGGAGATACGCAGTATTTT.

The genes are TRBV28 and TRBJ1-1, with TRBD1 matching over 7 bases. CDR3 length: 12 residues. V lost 6 bases, J lost 7 bases, and 5 bases stayed unmatched. The germline gives CDR1 MDHEN, CDR2 SYDVKM. For the CDR3, the DNA is TGTGCCAGCAGGCCGACAGGGATTGAAGCTTTCTTT. Protein sequence: CASRPTGIEAFF. The full variable domain, with the rest looked up from reference TRBV28 and TRBJ1-1, is DVKVTQSSRYLVKRTGEKVFLECVQDMDHENMFWYRQDPGLGLRLIYFSYDVKMKEKGDIPEGYSVSREKKERFSLILESASTNQTSMYLCASRPTGIEAFFGQGTRLTVV.